Listed here is a single T cell receptor beta chain. This entry is derived from a study of shared clonotypes between healthy human individuals. Sequenced by immunoSEQ multiplex PCR; TCRdb stores in-frame clones only, minus some. This sample has about 1.1 million clones, with around 77% found just once. Sequencing input: memory CD4+ T cells from PBMCs. This sample's subset: CD45RA-negative fraction. The clonotype originates from a man between 18 and 29 years old in good health. Some clones in this sample may be carry-over from other donors' samples.

Here the CDR3 DNA reads TGTGCCAGCATGGGGGGAATAGATCAGCCCCAGCATTTT. This codes for CASMGGIDQPQHF. J is TRBJ1-5 and V is TRBV28; D may be TRBD1 (5 bases). Germline assignment: CDR1 MDHEN and CDR2 SYDVKM. V lost 7 bases and J 5 bases, leaving 12 bases between the germline ends. The CDR3 length is 13 residues.